This passage covers 17 T cell receptor beta chains from one sample sequenced in a study of cytomegalovirus exposure and HLA in healthy donors. PCR employed 60 Vbeta and 13 Jbeta primers. Assay: immunoSEQ multiplex PCR; the TCRdb copy retains only in-frame clones and omits some. The data contain some 120,000 clones, roughly four fifths of them singletons. The sequenced sample was PBMCs. The receptors were sampled from a man aged 40-49 years in good health and CMV-seronegative.

The V call is TRBV27, the J call TRBJ1-4; 7 bases map to TRBD1. The CDR3 is 17 residues long. Germline CDR1 is MNHEY and CDR2 is SMNVEV (reference sequence). J lost 5 bases, V lost 4 bases, and 13 bases had no gene match. The CDR3 here is CASSSLLPGQTNEKLFF. DNA of the CDR3: TGTGCCAGCAGTTCTCTGTTACCGGGACAGACAAATGAAAAACTGTTTTTT. Full variable domain (rest looked up from reference TRBV27 and TRBJ1-4): EAQVTQNPRYLITVTGKKLTVTCSQNMNHEYMSWYRQDPGLGLRQIYYSMNVEVTDKGDVPEGYKVSRKEKRNFPLILESPSPNQTSLYFCASSSLLPGQTNEKLFFGSGTQLSVL.

The chain carries TRBV15 and TRBJ2-3, with TRBD1 identical over 8 bases. This CDR3 is built from 15 residues. The J segment lost 1 base and the V segment lost 5 bases, leaving 5 bases of the junction unmatched. In germline, CDR1 is LNHNV, CDR2 YYDKDF (reference sequence). CDR3 amino acids: CATSGQGIGTDTQYF. In DNA, the CDR3 is TGTGCCACCAGCGGACAGGGAATAGGCACAGATACGCAGTATTTT.

This clone showed up just a few times. V and J are TRBV10-3 and TRBJ2-3, with D perhaps matching TRBD2 (6 bases). Trimming stripped 8 bases from V and 4 bases from J, with 25 bases between. Per the germline V gene, CDR1 is ENHRY and CDR2 is SYGVKD. The CDR3 is 17 amino acids. The CDR3 sequence is CAIGRGVAEGQADTQYF. The CDR3 DNA is TGTGCCATCGGCCGAGGGGTGGCGGAGGGCCAAGCAGATACGCAGTATTTT.

The rearrangement links TRBV6-5 to TRBJ1-2, with D maybe TRBD1 (6 bases). V lost 4 bases and J 8 bases, leaving 14 bases between the germline ends. This CDR3 region has 13 residues. Germline CDR1 reads MNHEY; CDR2 reads SVGAGI. CDR3 loop: CASSSPGVEGYTF. The CDR3 DNA reads as TGTGCCAGCAGTTCCCCAGGGGTAGAGGGCTACACCTTC.

This chain joins TRBV5-1 and TRBJ1-2; 8 bases align to TRBD1. This CDR3 has 14 residues. V lost 4 bases to trimming and J lost 4 bases; unmatched junction nucleotides: 6. CDR1 is SGHRS, CDR2 YFSETQ, per germline. The CDR3 region is CASSPGQGGYGYTF. The CDR3 nucleotides read TGCGCCAGCAGCCCCGGACAGGGTGGCTATGGCTACACCTTC.

The rearrangement joins TRBV6-6 to TRBJ1-6, with D perhaps TRBD1 (6 bases). Looked up from germline, CDR1 is MNHNY and CDR2 is SVGAGI (reference sequence). This CDR3 region has 16 residues. Trimming shortened V by 6 bases and J by 9 bases, and 21 bases separated the two germline ends. The CDR3 region is CASSYLISGVGSPLHF. The CDR3 DNA reads TGTGCCAGCAGCTACCTCATCTCAGGGGTAGGTTCACCCCTCCACTTT.

This chain joins TRBV9 and TRBJ2-2; 8 bases fit TRBD1. The V segment lost 3 bases and the J segment 1 base; nucleotides outside the gene matches: 2. Germline values: CDR1 SGDLS, CDR2 YYNGEE. This CDR3 has 15 residues. The CDR3 bases are TGTGCCAGCAGCGCGACAGGGGAGAACACCGGGGAGCTGTTTTTT. Its protein product is CASSATGENTGELFF. The variable domain in full, with the rest retrieved from reference TRBV9 and TRBJ2-2, is DSGVTQTPKHLITATGQRVTLRCSPRSGDLSVYWYQQSLDQGLQFLIQYYNGEERAKGNILERFSAQQFPDLHSELNLSSLELGDSALYFCASSATGENTGELFFGEGSRLTVL.

The V and J genes are TRBV5-1 and TRBJ2-1, with TRBD1 identical over 7 bases. CDR3 length equals 13 residues. Germline CDR1 is SGHRS and CDR2 is YFSETQ. With V trimmed by 4 bases and J by 4 bases, 2 bases remained unmatched. This CDR3 reads CASSQGQYNEQFF. The CDR3, as DNA: TGCGCCAGCAGCCAGGGACAGTACAATGAGCAGTTCTTC.

The genes are TRBV27 and TRBJ2-7; D is possibly TRBD1 (5 bases). The CDR3 totals 14 residues. V lost 9 bases and J lost 1, with 16 bases in between. The germline CDR1 and CDR2 sequences are MNHEY and SMNVEV (reference sequence). The CDR3 protein is CASAPLGQSYEQYF. CDR3 DNA sequence: TGTGCCAGTGCCCCCTTGGGGCAATCCTACGAGCAGTACTTC.

The V call is TRBV19, the J call TRBJ1-1; D is unresolved. Germline lookup yields CDR1 LNHDA and CDR2 SQIVND (reference sequence). Between the trimmed V and J ends, which lost 5 bases and 2 bases, there was a span of 18 bases. CDR3 length: 16 amino acids. The CDR3 is CASSPPLTTLNTEAFF. As DNA, the CDR3 is TGTGCCAGTAGTCCCCCCCTGACAACCCTCAACACTGAAGCTTTCTTT.

This clone was picked up a small number of times. This chain connects TRBV7-8 to TRBJ2-7; D possibly corresponds to TRBD1 (6 bases). CDR1 SGHVS and CDR2 FQNEAQ come from the germline V gene. This CDR3 has 13 amino acids. Trimming took off 4 bases at V and 6 bases at J, with 13 bases between the two ends. CDR3 nucleotides: TGTGCCAGCAGCTACCTACAGGGCTCCGAGCAGTACTTC. Translating gives CASSYLQGSEQYF.

The genes are TRBV6-5 and TRBJ1-5; D is uncertain. Germline V gene sequence: CDR1 MNHEY, CDR2 SVGAGI. The CDR3 is 14 amino acids. Trimming stripped 5 bases from V and 5 bases from J, with 13 bases between. Here the CDR3 reads CASSPSGVDQPQHF. As DNA, the CDR3 is TGTGCCAGCAGTCCCTCGGGAGTCGATCAGCCCCAGCATTTT.

The genes are TRBV19 and TRBJ1-5, with unresolved D. V was cut by 7 bases and J by 3 bases, with 7 bases left in between. This CDR3 region has 12 residues. CDR1 and CDR2 from the germline V gene are LNHDA and SQIVND (reference sequence). In DNA form, the CDR3 reads TGTGCCAGTACCTTTTACAATCAGCCCCAGCATTTT. Its translation is CASTFYNQPQHF.

The CDR3 loop is CASSPPGHGGDTQYF. The DNA of the CDR3 is TGTGCCAGCTCACCACCGGGGCACGGTGGGGATACGCAGTATTTT. This chain uses TRBV18 with TRBJ2-3, with a weak D call TRBD1 (5 bases). V lost 0 bases to trimming and J lost 6 bases, with 13 bases between them. Looked up from germline, CDR1 is KGHSH and CDR2 is LQKENI. The CDR3 extends over 15 amino acids.

This chain uses TRBV5-1 with TRBJ1-1; D is possibly TRBD1 (5 bases). There are 12 residues in the CDR3. The germline V and J ends were trimmed by 0 bases and 6 bases, with 6 bases remaining between them. Germline V lookup: CDR1 SGHRS, CDR2 YFSETQ. Here the CDR3 DNA reads TGCGCCAGCAGCTTGGACAGGTCTGAAGCTTTCTTT. It specifies CASSLDRSEAFF.

The chain joins TRBV18 to TRBJ2-7, with D tentatively TRBD2 (5 bases). Germline V gives CDR1 KGHSH, CDR2 LQKENI. Trimming took off 0 bases at V and 2 bases at J, with 11 bases between the two ends. This CDR3 contains 15 residues. The CDR3 bases are TGTGCCAGCTCACCACCGGCGGGTACCCCCTACGAGCAGTACTTC. It specifies CASSPPAGTPYEQYF.

The CDR3 DNA is TGTGCCAGCTCACCATTACAGGGGAGAGATACGCAGTATTTT. Its translation: CASSPLQGRDTQYF. The chain carries TRBV18 and TRBJ2-3; 7 bases agree with TRBD1. The J segment lost 5 bases and the V segment lost 2 bases, leaving 4 bases of the junction unmatched. Germline-derived CDR1 and CDR2 are KGHSH and LQKENI. The CDR3 runs 14 residues. Using reference TRBV18 and TRBJ2-3 for the parts outside the CDR3, the full variable domain is NAGVMQNPRHLVRRRGQEARLRCSPMKGHSHVYWYRQLPEEGLKFMVYLQKENIIDESGMPKERFSAEFPKEGPSILRIQQVVRGDSAAYFCASSPLQGRDTQYFGPGTRLTVL.